This T cell receptor (beta chain) was documented in a study of T-cell memory formation after mild COVID-19 (dated by TCRdb to the early 2020s). Turning to the overall study: TCR sequence clusters from the two donors were found to be largely donor specific. The cohort comprised two young, previously healthy adult volunteers, one female and one male. T-cell clones expanding and contracting after mild COVID-19 in two donors were tracked by longitudinal TCRalpha and TCRbeta repertoire sequencing. What the study reported, not specific to this receptor: From day 15 to 85, contracting clones showed balanced CD4/CD8 phenotypes, whereas a second wave of clones that expanded from day 15 to 37 leaned towards CD4+. The detection of some responding clones in pre-infection memory suggests that pre-existing cross-reactive memory T cells joined the SARS-CoV-2 response. Only a couple of mild cases were covered by the study, and larger cohorts that include severe cases with pre-infection samples were considered necessary. SARS-CoV-2 specificity of the second-wave clones peaking on day 37 was not confirmed. Contracting CD4+ clones appeared mostly in the CM and EM memory subsets, whereas CD8+ clones were enriched in EMRA.

Ficoll-Paque density gradient centrifugation was the method used to isolate PBMCs. Sequencing was carried out with an Illumina NovaSeq 6000. TCRalpha and TCRbeta cDNA libraries were built by 5'RACE with constant-segment primers, adding sample barcodes and unique molecular identifiers. RNA was extracted from every sample with Trizol reagent. Library amplification was performed in two PCR steps, and a second sample barcode and Illumina TruSeq adapters were introduced in the second step. Libraries were sequenced on an Illumina NovaSeq with 2 x 150 bp paired-end reads. The paper's processing steps were these. Reads were demultiplexed and collapsed into UMI-guided consensus sequences with migec v1.2.7. Using mixcr v2.1.11, UMI consensuses were aligned to TRA and TRB V and J templates and then assembled into clonotypes. A clonotype was counted as expanded or contracted only if both edgeR and NoisET called the change significant, with noise models trained on biological replicates. For edgeR calls, the thresholds were a false discovery rate-adjusted p below 0.01 and a log2 fold-change of 1. As an exploratory analysis of dynamics, PCA with hierarchical clustering was applied to max-normalized trajectories of the 1000 most abundant clonotypes. The CD4 or CD8 phenotype of responding clones was assigned using the separately sequenced CD4+ and CD8+ repertoires. The public reads were reanalyzed by TCRdb: fastp trimming at Q25, MiXCR alignment, in-frame beta chains only. Entries are consolidated by CDR3 protein sequence, retaining the most common genes and DNA. The V and J calls reflect TCRdb's pipeline rather than the authors' work. The sample records more than 300,000 distinct CDR3 sequences, 20% to 25% of which are singletons. About 21% of the sample is taken by the ten largest.

Of note for this clonotype: Which antigen it targets is not known. No base quality information exists; no much larger clone differs at one position.

Specimen: PBMCs or a T cell subset sorted from them (not recorded which). This clonotype originated in a man younger than 35 who had mild COVID-19 (a few samples of this study predate the infection). The sample titles of this study are shuffled in the database, so cell type and time point are left out; the donor was told from shared clones.

The CDR3: CARLSGGQYNEQFF. The DNA is TGCGCCAGACTGAGCGGGGGGCAATACAATGAGCAGTTCTTC. Recombination linked TRBV5-1 to TRBJ2-1; TRBD2 matches 9 bases in the middle. V lost 8 bases and J lost 4 bases, and the count of bases not matched to a germline gene is 7. Sequences SGHRS (CDR1) and YFSETQ (CDR2) are obtained from the germline V gene. The CDR3 has 14 amino acids, counting the end cysteine and phenylalanine. Just the 42-base CDR3 DNA is kept, in frame starting at base 1.